Given below is one T cell receptor beta chain in context. Its antigen is unknown. No per-base quality is available; no much larger clone lies one base away. The V end gives up 1 base and the J end 5 bases, leaving 8 bases in the junction not matched to a gene. The CDR3 holds 15 amino acids from the cysteine to the phenylalanine. Just the 45-base CDR3 DNA is kept, in frame starting at base 1. From a lookup of the germline V gene, CDR1 and CDR2 are SGHRS and YFSETQ. Library prep was done by the immunoSEQ multiplex PCR assay. As stored in TCRdb, this immuneACCESS dataset retains in-frame rearrangements with V and J assigned. A fraction of the clones does not appear; measured against another copy, unresolved V genes explain less than half of the discrepancy, and the remainder lacks a known reason. In this sample the table shows more than 55,000 clones, 90% to 95% of which occur a single time. The ten most abundant clones make up just over 2.5% of the sample.

This sample is part of a study of T cell changes during pregnancy in multiple sclerosis (dated by TCRdb to the late 2010s). Some background on the complete study: In women with multiple sclerosis, the researchers looked at how the T cell repertoire shifted as pregnancy progressed.

Recombination joined TRBV5-1 with TRBJ2-7, and TRBD1 aligns with 8 junction nucleotides. This material consisted of CD8+ T cells from peripheral blood mononuclear cells, taken after pregnancy. The source is a female donor with multiple sclerosis, enrolled in a pregnancy study. The CDR3 has the sequence CASSLLGQVIDEQYF. In nucleotides, the sequence is TGCGCCAGCAGCTTGTTGGGACAGGTAATCGACGAGCAGTACTTC. Reference TRBV5-1 and TRBJ2-7 genes cover what lies past the CDR3, so the full variable domain is KAGVTQTPRYLIKTRGQQVTLSCSPISGHRSVSWYQQTPGQGLQFLFEYFSETQRNKGNFPGRFSGRQFSNSRSEMNVSTLELGDSALYLCASSLLGQVIDEQYFGPGTRLTVT.